The sequence of this T cell receptor (beta chain) was determined in a study of blood T cell repertoires in COVID-19. Study in general: The origin of the acute and convalescent COVID-19 samples was the United States, Italy and Spain. T cells, B-cell-depleted T cells, or PBMCs provided the cDNA or gDNA that served as material.

Per germline, CDR1 SGHTA and CDR2 FQGNSA. Between the trimmed V and J ends, which lost 1 base and 3 bases, there was a span of 12 bases. This CDR3 spans 15 amino acids. Sequencing was performed with immunoSEQ multiplex PCR; in TCRdb, only in-frame clones are kept and a portion is missing. The data contain around 300,000 clones, approximately 86% of them singletons. The Seattle patients, enrolled during active infection, were followed longitudinally. Sequencing used peripheral blood. This TCR came from a woman aged 65 to 85 with COVID-19, enrolled during active disease. V and J are TRBV7-2 and TRBJ1-1; perhaps TRBD1 as D (5 bases). In nucleotides, the CDR3 is TGTGCCAGCAGCTTAGTTACGGGGGGATACACTGAAGCTTTCTTT. Protein: CASSLVTGGYTEAFF.